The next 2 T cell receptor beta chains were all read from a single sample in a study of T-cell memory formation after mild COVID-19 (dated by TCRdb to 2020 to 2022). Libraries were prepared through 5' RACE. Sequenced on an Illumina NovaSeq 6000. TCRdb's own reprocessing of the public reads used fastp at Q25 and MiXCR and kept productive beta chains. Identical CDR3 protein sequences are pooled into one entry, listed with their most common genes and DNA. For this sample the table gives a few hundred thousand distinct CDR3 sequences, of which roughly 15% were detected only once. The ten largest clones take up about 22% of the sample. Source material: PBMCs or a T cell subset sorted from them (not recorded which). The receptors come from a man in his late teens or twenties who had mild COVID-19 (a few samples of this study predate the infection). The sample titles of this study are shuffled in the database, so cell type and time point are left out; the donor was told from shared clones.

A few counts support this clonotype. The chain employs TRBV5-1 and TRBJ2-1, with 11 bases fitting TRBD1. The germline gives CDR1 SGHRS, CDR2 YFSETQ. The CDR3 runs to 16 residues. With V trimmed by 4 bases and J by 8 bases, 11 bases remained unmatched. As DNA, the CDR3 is TGCGCCAGCAGCCCCCCGGGACAGGGGGTGGTATATGAGCAGTTCTTC. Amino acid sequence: CASSPPGQGVVYEQFF.

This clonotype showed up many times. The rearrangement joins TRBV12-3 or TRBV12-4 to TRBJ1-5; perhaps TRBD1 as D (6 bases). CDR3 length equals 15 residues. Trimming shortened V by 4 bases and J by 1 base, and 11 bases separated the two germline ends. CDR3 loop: CASSWGQGSNQPQHF. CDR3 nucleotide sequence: TGTGCCAGCAGTTGGGGGCAGGGAAGCAATCAGCCCCAGCATTTT.